The 27 T cell receptor beta chains reported below all come from one sample, sequenced in a study of T cells after yellow fever vaccination (dated by TCRdb to between 2018 and 2020). This specimen's treatment or condition label, per the study, means: live attenuated yellow fever vaccine strain. The method behind the library was 5' RACE. Sequencing took place on an Illumina HiSeq 2500. Through fastp at Q25 and MiXCR, TCRdb rebuilt clones from the public reads, retaining in-frame beta chains. Each CDR3 protein gets just one entry, which takes the most common genes and DNA from the rows behind it. This sample lists some 300,000 distinct CDR3 sequences; roughly 8% were detected once. Roughly 18% of the sample belongs to the ten largest clones. This specimen was PBMCs, taken around 45 days after the first yellow fever vaccination. These receptors all stem from a man younger than 35 who received the YFV17D yellow fever vaccine.

This clonotype was seen ten or more times. V usage is TRBV5-5 and J usage is TRBJ2-2; D tentatively fits TRBD1 or TRBD2 (7 bases each). CDR3 length: 18 amino acids. Germline values: CDR1 SGHKS, CDR2 YYEKEE (reference sequence). V gave up 1 base and J gave up 3 bases, with 19 bases separating them. This CDR3 is CASSLYPRGGRYTGELFF. The DNA for the CDR3 is TGTGCCAGCAGCTTGTACCCCAGGGGGGGGCGTTACACCGGGGAGCTGTTTTTT.

This clonotype was observed a few times. CDR3 sequence (DNA): TGTGCCAGCAGCTTGACTACGACAGGGGGGCCGTCCGAGCAGTACTTC. Protein sequence: CASSLTTTGGPSEQYF. The gene calls are TRBV5-6 and TRBJ2-7; 9 positions match TRBD1. The CDR3 extends over 16 amino acids. CDR1 is SGHDT and CDR2 is YYEEEE in the germline V gene. V dropped 1 base and J dropped 6; count of bases not matched to a gene: 11.

This clonotype was detected a few times. The rearrangement uses TRBV11-2 and TRBJ2-5; D may match TRBD1 or TRBD2 (5 bases each). Trimming pared 4 bases from V and 7 bases from J, leaving 10 bases between. This CDR3 is 12 amino acids long. CDR1 and CDR2 (germline): SGHAT, FQNNGV. Here the CDR3 reads CASSSIGTTQYF. CDR3 nucleotide sequence: TGTGCCAGCAGCTCAATTGGGACGACCCAGTACTTC.

This clonotype was seen a few times. The chain recombines TRBV5-1 with TRBJ1-4, with 7 positions matching TRBD1. The CDR3 runs 15 residues. J lost 5 bases, V lost 3 bases, and 7 bases had no gene match. Germline V gene lookup returns CDR1 SGHRS and CDR2 YFSETQ. In DNA form, the CDR3 reads TGCGCCAGCAGCTGGCAGGGACAGAAAAATGAAAAACTGTTTTTT. It is translated as CASSWQGQKNEKLFF.

The V and J genes are TRBV12-3 or TRBV12-4 and TRBJ2-1, with 12 bases lining up with TRBD2. The length of the CDR3 is 19 residues. Trimming took 1 base from V and 5 from J; bases not matched to a gene: 12. CDR3 in amino acids: CASSLGPSKLAGGDNEQFF. In DNA form, the CDR3 reads TGTGCCAGCAGTTTAGGCCCTAGTAAGCTAGCGGGGGGGGACAATGAGCAGTTCTTC.

This clonotype was found many times. This chain joins TRBV7-2 and TRBJ1-5, with unresolved D. Between the trimmed V and J ends, which lost 5 bases and 6 bases, there was a span of 8 bases. This CDR3 is 12 amino acids long. The germline V gene encodes CDR1 SGHTA and CDR2 FQGNSA. CDR3 protein: CASSPRGQPQHF. CDR3 bases: TGTGCCAGCAGCCCTCGGGGTCAGCCCCAGCATTTT.

This chain joins TRBV19 and TRBJ2-1; D is unresolved. The V gene's germline CDR1 is LNHDA and CDR2 SQIVND (reference sequence). CDR3 size: 14 residues. Trimming removed 10 bases from V and 2 bases from J, with 15 bases in between. CDR3 sequence reads: CATADQAAYNEQFF. The CDR3 DNA reads TGTGCCACCGCCGACCAGGCCGCCTACAATGAGCAGTTCTTC.

This clonotype was recorded many times. This chain links TRBV29-1 with TRBJ2-1; 7 positions agree with TRBD1. J lost 4 bases, V lost 1 base, and 10 bases had no gene match. The CDR3 is 16 amino acids. Germline values: CDR1 SQVTM, CDR2 ANQGSEA. The CDR3 sequence is CSVEGHRDSRYNEQFF. CDR3 nucleotide sequence: TGCAGCGTTGAAGGTCACCGGGACAGCCGTTACAATGAGCAGTTCTTC.

This chain links TRBV3-1 with TRBJ1-2; unclear D gene. Trimming removed 4 bases from V and 2 bases from J, with 11 bases in between. This CDR3 spans 14 amino acids. Germline V CDR1 and CDR2: LGHDT, YNNKEL (reference sequence). The CDR3 loop is CASSLGKANYGYTF. CDR3 nucleotide sequence: TGTGCCAGCAGCCTCGGTAAAGCAAACTATGGCTACACCTTC.

This chain uses TRBV20-1 with TRBJ2-5, with TRBD1 matching 7 bases. The V and J ends lost 5 bases and 5 bases, in that order; junction bases with no gene match: 2. Per germline, CDR1 DFQATT and CDR2 SNEGSKA (reference sequence). The CDR3 length is 11 residues. The CDR3 loop reads CSAPRGETQYF. DNA of the CDR3: TGCAGTGCTCCCAGGGGGGAGACCCAGTACTTC.

This clonotype has a handful of counts. The rearrangement links TRBV7-2 to TRBJ1-4, with no clear D. Germline CDR1 and CDR2: SGHTA and FQGNSA. This CDR3 is built from 13 residues. The V end was cut by 5 bases, the J end by 8 bases, with 12 bases between. The CDR3 sequence is CASSQPYQEKLFF. The CDR3, as DNA: TGTGCCAGCAGCCAACCATATCAGGAAAAACTGTTTTTT.

V and J are TRBV18 and TRBJ1-3; no reliable D call. The CDR3 runs 15 residues. Germline CDR1 is KGHSH and CDR2 is LQKENI. V was pared by 0 bases and J by 4 bases, with 10 bases between. This chain's CDR3 is CASSPPWGEGNTIYF. CDR3 DNA sequence: TGTGCCAGCTCACCACCTTGGGGAGAAGGAAACACCATATATTTT.

Only a few counts were recorded for this clonotype. The chain employs TRBV7-9 and TRBJ2-3; 9 bases map to TRBD1. The CDR3 totals 15 residues. Germline V gene sequence: CDR1 SEHNR, CDR2 FQNEAQ (reference sequence). With V trimmed by 1 base and J by 8 bases, 7 bases remained unmatched. Here the CDR3 DNA reads TGTGCCAGCAGCTTAGAGCGGACAGGGGATACTACGCAGTATTTT. Encoded protein: CASSLERTGDTTQYF.

The rearrangement links TRBV30 to TRBJ2-7; no clear D. V was trimmed by 2 bases and J by 1 base, leaving 3 bases between them. Germline assignment: CDR1 GTSNPN and CDR2 SVGIG (reference sequence). This CDR3 contains 11 residues. The CDR3 DNA follows: TGTGCCTGGAGTAGGTCCTACGAGCAGTACTTC. Amino acids: CAWSRSYEQYF.

Only a few counts were recorded for this clonotype. The chain recombines TRBV20-1 with TRBJ2-7, with D perhaps matching TRBD1 (6 bases). V was trimmed by 1 base and J by 0 bases, leaving 16 bases between them. Germline V gene data show CDR1 as DFQATT and CDR2 as SNEGSKA (reference sequence). The CDR3 length is 16 residues. CDR3 nucleotide sequence: TGCAGTGCTAGAGGTGGGGGCGGCAAATCCTCCTACGAGCAGTACGTC. This translates into CSARGGGGKSSYEQYV.

In this sample, this clonotype turned up a few times. This chain uses TRBV7-9 with TRBJ2-5, with D unclear. CDR1 SEHNR and CDR2 FQNEAQ come from the germline V gene (reference sequence). The CDR3 contains 14 residues. Trimming took off 4 bases at V and 1 base at J, with 10 bases between the two ends. DNA for the CDR3: TGTGCCAGCAGCTCCGCCCACGTCCAAGAGACCCAGTACTTC. It yields the protein CASSSAHVQETQYF.

This clonotype was counted at least ten times. CDR3 nucleotides: TGTGCCAGCAGCTATAGGGAACTAGCCAAAAACATTCAGTACTTC. It yields the protein CASSYRELAKNIQYF. V is TRBV5-5 and J is TRBJ2-4; D remains unclear. Germline V lookup: CDR1 SGHKS, CDR2 YYEKEE (reference sequence). V was shortened by 3 bases and J by 0 bases, with 10 bases between the two germline ends. The CDR3 covers 15 residues.

This clonotype was picked up a small number of times. The chain is built from TRBV19 and TRBJ2-5; no clear D gene. V was pared by 1 base and J by 3 bases, with 3 bases between. Per the germline V gene, CDR1 is LNHDA and CDR2 is SQIVND (reference sequence). The CDR3 is made up of 12 amino acids. The CDR3 nucleotides are TGTGCCAGTAGTATAGGGGAAGAGACCCAGTACTTC. Residues: CASSIGEETQYF.

This clonotype has a handful of counts. The chain combines TRBV7-9 with TRBJ1-4, with 8 bases identical to TRBD1. CDR3 length: 14 amino acids. Germline lookup yields CDR1 SEHNR and CDR2 FQNEAQ (reference sequence). Losses at the gene ends were 3 bases for V and 8 bases for J; bases not matched to a gene: 5. DNA of the CDR3: TGTGCCAGCAGCTTCCGAGACAGGGGCGAAAAACTGTTTTTT. Translated, it gives CASSFRDRGEKLFF. Variable domain in full (rest from reference TRBV7-9 and TRBJ1-4): DTGVSQNPRHKITKRGQNVTFRCDPISEHNRLYWYRQTLGQGPEFLTYFQNEAQLEKSRLLSDRFSAERPKGSFSTLEIQRTEQGDSAMYLCASSFRDRGEKLFFGSGTQLSVL.

In this sample, this clonotype turned up a few times. V is TRBV19 and J is TRBJ1-5; D remains ambiguous. V lost 3 bases, J lost 9 bases, and 9 bases lay in between. Per the germline V gene, CDR1 is LNHDA and CDR2 is SQIVND (reference sequence). The CDR3 consists of 12 residues. The CDR3 spells CASSIPPRPQHF. Here the CDR3 DNA reads TGTGCCAGTAGTATCCCTCCCCGGCCCCAGCATTTT.

In its sample, this clonotype was seen a few times. The chain has TRBV11-2 and TRBJ2-7, with D uncertain. V lost 4 bases, J lost 2 bases, and 6 bases lay in between. This CDR3 comprises 12 residues. The germline CDR1 and CDR2 sequences are SGHAT and FQNNGV. This chain's CDR3 is CASSSTPYEQYV. The CDR3 region has the DNA TGTGCCAGCAGCTCTACTCCCTACGAGCAGTACGTC.

This clonotype was counted at least ten times. The V gene is TRBV7-2, the J gene TRBJ2-7; 9 bases agree with TRBD1. Germline CDR1 reads SGHTA; CDR2 reads FQGNSA. V lost 5 bases to trimming and J lost 6 bases; unmatched junction nucleotides: 11. CDR3 size: 15 residues. CDR3 in amino acids: CASSLESGTGTEQYF. Here the CDR3 DNA reads TGTGCCAGCAGCCTCGAGTCCGGGACAGGGACCGAGCAGTACTTC. Drawing the rest from reference TRBV7-2 and TRBJ2-7, the complete variable domain is GAGVSQSPSNKVTEKGKDVELRCDPISGHTALYWYRQSLGQGLEFLIYFQGNSAPDKSGLPSDRFSAERTGGSVSTLTIQRTQQEDSAVYLCASSLESGTGTEQYFGPGTRLTVT.

A few counts support this clonotype. The V call is TRBV5-1, the J call TRBJ1-2, with D perhaps TRBD1 (5 bases). Germline CDR1 is SGHRS and CDR2 is YFSETQ. The CDR3 totals 17 residues. Trimming removed 4 bases from V and 4 bases from J, with 23 bases in between. The CDR3 loop is CASSPPSGQPLGYGYTF. CDR3 nucleotides: TGCGCCAGCAGCCCCCCCTCGGGGCAGCCCTTGGGCTATGGCTACACCTTC.

The chain carries TRBV29-1 and TRBJ1-5; D unclear. The CDR3 sequence is 12 residues long. Germline V CDR1 and CDR2: SQVTM, ANQGSEA. The ends were cut back, 6 bases at V and 7 bases at J, with 13 bases in the middle. CDR3 sequence: CSVREEGQPQHF. As DNA, the CDR3 is TGCAGCGTCCGGGAGGAAGGGCAGCCCCAGCATTTT.

This clonotype was picked up a small number of times. The J gene is TRBJ2-5, the V gene TRBV12-3 or TRBV12-4; D is unresolved. V dropped 5 bases and J dropped 1 base, with 14 bases sitting between them. CDR3 size: 15 residues. The chain's CDR3 is CASSRAQTVQETQYF. CDR3 sequence (DNA): TGTGCCAGCAGTCGGGCGCAGACCGTCCAAGAGACCCAGTACTTC.

The chain combines TRBV15 with TRBJ2-1; 8 nucleotides agree with TRBD1. The germline CDR1 and CDR2 sequences are LNHNV and YYDKDF (reference sequence). V lost 2 bases and J lost 4; bases outside the gene matches: 7. The CDR3 consists of 16 residues. CDR3 protein: CATSRSGTGLYNEQFF. In DNA, the CDR3 is TGTGCCACCAGCAGATCTGGGACAGGACTTTACAATGAGCAGTTCTTC.

In its sample, this clonotype was seen many times. The genes are TRBV7-9 and TRBJ2-3; a possible D gene is TRBD2 (7 bases). Trimming left V 8 bases short and J 6 bases short, with 27 bases between. The CDR3 extends over 17 amino acids. Germline-derived CDR1 and CDR2 are SEHNR and FQNEAQ (reference sequence). CDR3 sequence: CASGLWVAGAIGDTQYF. The CDR3 DNA reads TGTGCCAGCGGCCTCTGGGTCGCGGGGGCGATTGGGGATACGCAGTATTTT.